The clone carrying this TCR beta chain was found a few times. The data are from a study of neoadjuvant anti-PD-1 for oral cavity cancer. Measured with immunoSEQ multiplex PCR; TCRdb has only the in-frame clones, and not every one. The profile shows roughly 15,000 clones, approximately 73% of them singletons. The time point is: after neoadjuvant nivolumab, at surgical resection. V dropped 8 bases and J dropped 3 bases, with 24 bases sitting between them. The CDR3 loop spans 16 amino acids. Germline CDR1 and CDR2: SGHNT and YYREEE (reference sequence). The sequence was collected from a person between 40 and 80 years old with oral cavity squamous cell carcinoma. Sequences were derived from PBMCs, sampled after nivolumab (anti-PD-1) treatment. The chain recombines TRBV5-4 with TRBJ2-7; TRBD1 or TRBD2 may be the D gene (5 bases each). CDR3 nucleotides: TGTGCCAGGACCCAAGATGGGGGTGACGCGGGCTACGAGCAGTACTTC. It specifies CARTQDGGDAGYEQYF.